Listed here are 4 T cell receptor beta chains from one sample, sequenced in a study of CD8+CD57+ T cells in acquired aplastic anemia. The TCR beta profiling, which covered VDJ combination and CDR3 sequence, was carried out using genomic DNA as the template. One entry per CDR3 protein, called by TCRdb with MiXCR from the reads. The sample lists about 210,000 distinct CDR3 sequences, about 59% occurring once. The sample consisted of sorted CD4+, CD8+, or CD8+CD57+ T cells (not recorded which) from PBMCs. These receptors were taken from a human donor in good health.

This clonotype was seen more than once but under ten times. The rearrangement links TRBV2 to TRBJ1-3; D uncertain. Germline assignment: CDR1 SNHLY and CDR2 FYNNEI. V was cut by 7 bases and J by 4 bases, with 11 bases left in between. This CDR3 has 13 residues. In DNA form, the CDR3 reads TGTGCCAGCAAAAGAGAGCAAGGAAACACCATATATTTT. Encoded protein: CASKREQGNTIYF.

J is TRBJ2-7 and V is TRBV12-3 or TRBV12-4, with D maybe TRBD2 (5 bases). The CDR3 length is 15 residues. V was clipped by 3 bases and J by 5 bases, with 17 bases between them. In DNA form, the CDR3 reads TGTGCCAGCAGTTTTATTCGGGAAGGGATCGACGAGCAGTACTTC. The encoded protein is CASSFIREGIDEQYF.

The chain uses TRBV27 and TRBJ2-3; 12 nucleotides agree with TRBD2. CDR1 is MNHEY, CDR2 SMNVEV, per germline (reference sequence). This CDR3 is 16 amino acids long. Losses at the gene ends were 5 bases for V and 2 bases for J; bases not matched to a gene: 5. CDR3 region: CASSTRTSGDTDTQYF. DNA of the CDR3: TGTGCCAGCAGTACTCGGACTAGCGGGGACACAGATACGCAGTATTTT.

This clonotype was seen a handful of times. The chain employs TRBV24-1 and TRBJ2-3; TRBD1 matches 7 bases. Germline assignment: CDR1 KGHDR and CDR2 SFDVKD. The length of the CDR3 is 16 residues. V dropped 2 bases and J dropped 5; count of bases not matched to a gene: 9. CDR3 nucleotide sequence: TGTGCCACCAGTGATTGGGGAAGGGGGCATGGAGATACGCAGTATTTT. Translated, it gives CATSDWGRGHGDTQYF.